The rows below give T cell receptor beta chains drawn from one sample of a study of blood T cell repertoires in COVID-19. Generated by immunoSEQ multiplex PCR, the TCRdb table keeps only in-frame clones and is missing some. The sample has fewer than 250,000 clones; around 90% are singletons. Sequencing was done on a sample of PBMCs or T cells enriched from blood (not recorded which). Receptors originate from a woman between 25 and 40 years old with acute COVID-19. Both conserved end residues are part of each CDR3. The D gene is left open where the match is weak. Some rows mark clone size as missing; the rest say once, few, many or name a class of expanded clone.

j_gene | v_gene | abundance | d_gene | CDR3aa | CDR3nt
TRBJ1-6 | TRBV5-1 | few | NA | CASSSAWGDSYNSPLHF | TGCGCCAGCAGCTCCGCATGGGGGGACTCCTATAATTCACCCCTCCACTTT
TRBJ2-7 | TRBV2 | NA | TRBD1 | CASRDRSYSYEQYF | TGTGCCAGCAGGGACAGGTCCTACTCCTACGAGCAGTACTTC
TRBJ2-5 | TRBV6-2/TRBV6-3 | NA | TRBD2 | CASSSNQRGEQETQYF | TGTGCCAGCAGTTCTAACCAGCGGGGGGAACAAGAGACCCAGTACTTC
TRBJ1-6 | TRBV5-6 | few | NA | CASSLGAGAGSPLHF | TGTGCCAGCAGCTTGGGTGCGGGGGCCGGATCACCCCTCCACTTT
TRBJ1-3 | TRBV7-9 | NA | NA | CASSLARSSGNTIYF | TGTGCCAGCAGCTTAGCCCGGAGCTCTGGAAACACCATATATTTT
TRBJ2-1 | TRBV19 | NA | TRBD2 | CASAPSGGSYNEQFF | TGTGCCAGTGCTCCTAGCGGGGGCTCCTACAATGAGCAGTTCTTC
TRBJ2-1 | TRBV9 | NA | NA | CASSVGSTGSKYNEQFF | TGTGCCAGCAGCGTAGGTTCCACAGGGTCGAAATACAATGAGCAGTTCTTC
TRBJ1-2 | TRBV12-3/TRBV12-4 | NA | NA | CASRDKTNYGYTF | TGTGCCAGCAGGGACAAGACTAACTATGGCTACACCTTC
TRBJ1-1 | TRBV5-1 | NA | TRBD1 | CASSPSGGQDTEAFF | TGCGCCAGCAGCCCATCAGGGGGACAGGACACTGAAGCTTTCTTT
TRBJ2-3 | TRBV4-2 | NA | TRBD2 | CASSQAGERGSDTQYF | TGTGCCAGCAGCCAAGCGGGTGAGCGGGGGTCAGATACGCAGTATTTT
TRBJ1-2 | TRBV28 | NA | TRBD1 | CASRPGQGDYGYTF | TGTGCCAGCAGACCGGGACAGGGCGACTATGGCTACACCTTC
TRBJ1-1 | TRBV30 | NA | NA | CAWSRGTLNTEAFF | TGTGCCTGGAGCCGGGGGACCCTAAACACTGAAGCTTTCTTT
TRBJ2-5 | TRBV18 | NA | NA | CASARQPEETQYF | TGTGCCAGCGCTCGACAGCCTGAAGAGACCCAGTACTTC
TRBJ2-1 | TRBV13 | NA | TRBD1 | CASSPARTGEYNEQFF | TGTGCCAGCAGCCCCGCCCGGACAGGGGAGTATAATGAGCAGTTCTTC
TRBJ1-1 | TRBV6-5 | NA | TRBD1 | CASSLTGADTEAFF | TGTGCCAGCAGTCTTACAGGGGCGGACACTGAAGCTTTCTTT
TRBJ2-1 | TRBV2 | NA | TRBD1 | CASSEGTGGDLIDYNEQFF | TGTGCCAGCAGTGAAGGGACAGGGGGCGACCTAATCGACTACAATGAGCAGTTCTTC
TRBJ1-5 | TRBV3-1/TRBV3-2 | NA | NA | CASSQGGTTGGGNQPQHF | TGTGCCAGCAGCCAAGGGGGTACTACGGGGGGCGGCAATCAGCCCCAGCATTTT
TRBJ2-7 | TRBV7-9 | NA | TRBD1 | CASSPGTGDEQYF | TGTGCCAGCAGCCCGGGGACAGGGGACGAGCAGTACTTC
TRBJ1-2 | TRBV10-3 | NA | NA | CAISESAGTNYGYTF | TGTGCCATCAGTGAGTCGGCAGGAACTAACTATGGCTACACCTTC
TRBJ1-2 | TRBV5-6 | NA | TRBD1 | CASSLRDRVRYGYTF | TGTGCCAGCAGCCTCCGGGACAGGGTACGATATGGCTACACCTTC
TRBJ1-1 | TRBV5-5 | few | NA | CASSPTGLSAFF | TGTGCCAGCAGCCCCACGGGGTTGTCGGCTTTCTTT
TRBJ1-5 | TRBV27 | NA | NA | CASTPARVGNQPQHF | TGTGCCAGCACCCCCGCGAGGGTGGGCAATCAGCCCCAGCATTTT
TRBJ1-4 | TRBV3-1/TRBV3-2 | NA | NA | CASSQDGGYNEKLFF | TGTGCCAGCAGCCAAGACGGGGGTTATAATGAAAAACTGTTTTTT
TRBJ2-7 | TRBV27 | NA | NA | CASSLSSQGYEQYF | TGTGCCAGCAGTTTATCTTCCCAGGGCTACGAGCAGTACTTC
TRBJ1-5 | TRBV5-5 | once | NA | CASSPPGGSQPQHF | TGTGCCAGCAGCCCCCCCGGAGGAAGTCAGCCCCAGCATTTT
TRBJ1-6 | TRBV18 | NA | NA | CASSPQAGNSPLHF | TGTGCCAGCTCACCACAGGCCGGGAATTCACCCCTCCACTTT
TRBJ2-1 | TRBV6-5 | NA | TRBD1 | CASRSGTVSYNEQFF | TGTGCCAGCAGATCCGGGACAGTCTCCTACAATGAGCAGTTCTTC
TRBJ2-2 | TRBV7-6 | NA | TRBD2 | CTSSPRTSVGTGELFF | TGTACCAGCAGCCCTCGGACTAGCGTGGGCACCGGGGAGCTGTTTTTT
TRBJ2-3 | TRBV9 | NA | TRBD1 | CASSMTTGEVTDTQYF | TGTGCCAGCAGCATGACGACAGGGGAAGTCACAGATACGCAGTATTTT
TRBJ2-1 | TRBV9 | NA | TRBD2 | CASSERGESYNEQFF | TGTGCCAGCAGCGAGCGGGGGGAATCCTACAATGAGCAGTTCTTC
TRBJ2-3 | TRBV24-1 | once | TRBD2 | CATSVTSGGIDTQYF | TGTGCCACCAGTGTCACGAGCGGGGGGATCGATACGCAGTATTTT
TRBJ2-1 | TRBV19 | NA | TRBD1 | CASSIVDRAGHEQFF | TGTGCCAGTAGTATAGTGGACAGGGCCGGCCATGAGCAGTTCTTC
TRBJ2-7 | TRBV7-9 | NA | NA | CASNPGGPYEQYF | TGTGCCAGCAACCCGGGGGGCCCATACGAGCAGTACTTC
TRBJ1-3 | TRBV6-1 | NA | NA | CASSEIAGGNSGNTIYF | TGTGCCAGCAGTGAAATTGCAGGAGGTAACTCTGGAAACACCATATATTTT
TRBJ2-2 | TRBV7-9 | once | TRBD1 | CASSSTGTGELFF | TGTGCCAGCAGCTCGACAGGGACCGGGGAGCTGTTTTTT
TRBJ1-5 | TRBV30 | NA | TRBD1 | CAWRSGTGENQPQHF | TGTGCCTGGCGCTCCGGGACAGGGGAAAATCAGCCCCAGCATTTT
TRBJ2-3 | TRBV5-1 | NA | NA | CASSRPMQGFSSDTQYF | TGCGCCAGCAGCCGGCCTATGCAGGGATTTTCCTCAGATACGCAGTATTTT
TRBJ1-5 | TRBV19 | NA | NA | CASRTLNSNQPQHF | TGTGCCAGTAGGACACTCAATAGCAATCAGCCCCAGCATTTT
TRBJ1-4 | TRBV6-2/TRBV6-3 | NA | TRBD1 | CASSDRGTPNEKLFF | TGTGCCAGCAGTGACAGGGGAACTCCAAATGAAAAACTGTTTTTT
TRBJ1-2 | TRBV11-2 | NA | NA | CASSPTVDPNYGYTF | TGTGCCAGCAGCCCGACAGTAGATCCTAACTATGGCTACACCTTC
TRBJ2-2 | TRBV5-1 | NA | TRBD1 | CASSLEGAPNTGELFF | TGCGCCAGCAGCTTGGAGGGGGCTCCGAACACCGGGGAGCTGTTTTTT
TRBJ1-2 | TRBV6-2/TRBV6-3 | NA | NA | CASSYPLGDTRNYGYTF | TGTGCCAGCAGTTACCCACTGGGAGACACCCGGAACTATGGCTACACCTTC
TRBJ2-7 | TRBV27 | NA | TRBD2 | CASSSTRVWGGEQYF | TGTGCCAGCAGTTCTACGAGGGTCTGGGGGGGCGAGCAGTACTTC
TRBJ1-2 | TRBV4-1 | NA | NA | CASSVRGFYGYTF | TGCGCCAGCAGCGTCAGAGGGTTCTATGGCTACACCTTC
TRBJ1-5 | TRBV7-8 | NA | NA | CASSFNSNQPQHF | TGTGCCAGCAGCTTTAATAGCAATCAGCCCCAGCATTTT
TRBJ1-2 | TRBV7-9 | NA | NA | CASSLLEASIYGYTF | TGTGCCAGCAGCCTCCTGGAGGCTTCCATCTATGGCTACACCTTC
TRBJ1-5 | TRBV6-4 | NA | NA | CASSRERNQPQHF | TGTGCCAGCAGCCGGGAGAGAAATCAGCCCCAGCATTTT
TRBJ1-2 | TRBV12-3/TRBV12-4 | NA | NA | CASSAISRGYTF | TGTGCCAGCAGTGCAATATCTCGGGGCTACACCTTC
TRBJ1-4 | TRBV7-2 | NA | TRBD1 | CASSRTGTTNEKLFF | TGTGCCAGCAGCCGGACAGGGACAACTAATGAAAAACTGTTTTTT
TRBJ1-1 | TRBV18 | NA | TRBD1 | CASSPLAMTGGGAEAFF | TGTGCCAGCTCACCACTTGCAATGACAGGGGGCGGGGCTGAAGCTTTCTTT
TRBJ1-5 | TRBV12-3/TRBV12-4 | NA | NA | CASSFHGQPQHF | TGTGCCAGCAGTTTCCATGGCCAGCCCCAGCATTTT